Shown below are 25 T cell receptor beta chains from a single sample sequenced in a study of a mutant IDH1 vaccine in newly diagnosed glioma. Time point defined: week 23, last vaccination. The investigators gave 300 ug of mutant IDH1 20-mer peptide in each vaccine dose, together with topical imiquimod. Sequencing was performed with immunoSEQ multiplex PCR; in TCRdb, only in-frame clones are kept and a portion is missing. This table has about 65,000 clones, about 85% appearing once. The antigens these receptors bind are not known. The source material was PBMCs, sampled from a glioma patient whose treatment included an IDH1 peptide vaccine. The origin of the receptors is a man aged 30 to 45 with glioma.

This clone was found a few times. The rearrangement joins TRBV9 to TRBJ2-3; D may match TRBD1 or TRBD2 (7 bases each). The CDR3 length is 15 residues. Deletions cut 0 bases from V and 5 bases from J, with 13 bases between. Germline CDR1 is SGDLS and CDR2 is YYNGEE. CDR3 sequence reads: CASSVAAGGGDTQYF. The CDR3, as DNA: TGTGCCAGCAGCGTAGCGGCAGGGGGGGGAGATACGCAGTATTTT.

This rearrangement joins TRBV7-8 to TRBJ1-5; possible D gene TRBD1, 6 bases. Germline CDR1 reads SGHVS; CDR2 reads FQNEAQ. This CDR3 spans 16 amino acids. The V and J ends lost 2 bases and 3 bases respectively, with 14 bases between them. The CDR3 spells CASSLTRTAPNQPQHF. As DNA, the CDR3 is TGTGCCAGCAGCTTAACACGGACAGCGCCCAATCAGCCCCAGCATTTT.

The rearrangement uses TRBV5-1 and TRBJ2-3, with D possibly being TRBD2 (5 bases). CDR1 and CDR2 (germline): SGHRS, YFSETQ. This CDR3 is built from 14 residues. V was cut by 4 bases and J by 2 bases, with 11 bases left in between. As DNA, the CDR3 is TGCGCCAGCAGCCCCGGACTCTCCACAGATACGCAGTATTTT. Translated, it gives CASSPGLSTDTQYF.

V usage is TRBV7-8 and J usage is TRBJ2-5; a weak D match, TRBD2 (6 bases). The CDR3 extends over 16 amino acids. V lost 3 bases and J lost 4, with 18 bases in between. Per germline, CDR1 SGHVS and CDR2 FQNEAQ. CDR3 in amino acids: CASSLGDRGLSETQYF. DNA of the CDR3: TGTGCCAGCAGCTTGGGGGATCGGGGGTTGTCAGAGACCCAGTACTTC. Full variable domain (remainder filled in from reference TRBV7-8 and TRBJ2-5): GAGVSQSPRYKVAKRGQDVALRCDPISGHVSLFWYQQALGQGPEFLTYFQNEAQLDKSGLPSDRFFAERPEGSVSTLKIQRTQQEDSAVYLCASSLGDRGLSETQYFGPGTRLLVL.

The CDR3 here is CASSREQGGWNTIYF. The CDR3 region has the DNA TGTGCCAGCAGCCGAGAGCAGGGTGGATGGAACACCATATATTTT. V usage is TRBV7-8 and J usage is TRBJ1-3; possibly TRBD1 for D (5 bases). The CDR3 covers 15 residues. The germline V gene has CDR1 SGHVS and CDR2 FQNEAQ. Trimming pared 5 bases from V and 7 bases from J, leaving 18 bases between.

The count of this clone is one. J is TRBJ2-2 and V is TRBV10-1; D might be TRBD2 (5 bases). The V end lost 0 bases, the J end lost 5 bases, and 10 bases lay between the germline ends. Per germline, CDR1 WNHNN and CDR2 SYGVQD (reference sequence). CDR3 length: 15 amino acids. The CDR3 loop is CASSESGAGTGELFF. The CDR3 region has the DNA TGCGCCAGCAGTGAGTCGGGAGCCGGGACCGGGGAGCTGTTTTTT.

This clone came up once. This chain connects TRBV10-3 to TRBJ2-2; 14 bases fit TRBD2. Germline CDR1 is ENHRY and CDR2 is SYGVKD. V lost 0 bases to trimming and J lost 2 bases; unmatched junction nucleotides: 5. The CDR3 is made up of 19 amino acids. The CDR3 sequence: CAISESRLAGGSNTGELFF. The CDR3 nucleotides are TGTGCCATCAGTGAGTCGCGACTAGCGGGGGGGAGCAACACCGGGGAGCTGTTTTTT.

The chain carries TRBV4-1 and TRBJ1-1, with 7 bases identical to TRBD1. Trimming at V came to 1 base and at J to 1 base, leaving 3 bases not matched to a gene. Germline CDR1 MGHRA, CDR2 YSYEKL. The CDR3 contains 15 residues. The DNA of the CDR3 is TGCGCCAGCAGCCAAGGATACAGGGGGAACACTGAAGCTTTCTTT. Protein: CASSQGYRGNTEAFF.

This clone was found once. The J gene is TRBJ1-4, the V gene TRBV27; 10 positions match TRBD1. Germline values: CDR1 MNHEY, CDR2 SMNVEV (reference sequence). Trimming removed 4 bases from V and 5 bases from J; junction bases left unmatched: 13. CDR3 size: 18 residues. The CDR3 sequence is CASSSPRDRGLRNEKLFF. The CDR3 DNA sequence: TGTGCCAGCAGTTCGCCCCGGGACAGGGGCCTCAGGAATGAAAAACTGTTTTTT.

This chain joins TRBV6-1 and TRBJ1-2; the D is unclear. The CDR3 has 14 residues. Deletions cut 1 base from V and 7 bases from J, with 13 bases between. Germline CDR1 reads MNHNS; CDR2 reads SASEGT. The CDR3 region has the DNA TGTGCCAGCAGTGAAGGGGTGGGGTCGCGTGGCTACACCTTC. It encodes CASSEGVGSRGYTF.

The rearrangement links TRBV28 to TRBJ1-1; tentatively, D is TRBD1 (5 bases). The length of the CDR3 is 13 residues. Germline values: CDR1 MDHEN, CDR2 SYDVKM. V dropped 6 bases and J dropped 1 base, with 9 bases sitting between them. CDR3 sequence (DNA): TGTGCCAGCAGGAGGGGTGGGAACACTGAAGCTTTCTTT. Translation gives CASRRGGNTEAFF.

This chain joins TRBV19 and TRBJ2-7; TRBD1 is a possible D gene (8 bases). Germline CDR1 LNHDA, CDR2 SQIVND (reference sequence). This CDR3 has 15 residues. V lost 3 bases to trimming and J lost 1 base, with 13 bases between them. The CDR3 sequence: CASSISGTGSYEQYF. The CDR3 nucleotides read TGTGCCAGTAGTATCAGCGGGACAGGATCCTACGAGCAGTACTTC.

The chain combines TRBV2 with TRBJ1-5; 9 nucleotides line up with TRBD1. The CDR3 is 17 amino acids. Germline CDR1 reads SNHLY; CDR2 reads FYNNEI. V lost 1 base, J lost 1 base, and 5 bases stayed unmatched. DNA of the CDR3: TGTGCCAGCAGTGAAGGAAGGGGACAGGGAAGCAATCAGCCCCAGCATTTT. This sequence encodes CASSEGRGQGSNQPQHF.

The V gene is TRBV19, the J gene TRBJ2-1; 7 nucleotides match TRBD1. The CDR3 covers 16 residues. V lost 5 bases and J lost 0; bases outside the gene matches: 7. Per germline, CDR1 LNHDA and CDR2 SQIVND (reference sequence). The DNA of the CDR3 is TGTGCCAGTAGTCGGACAGGACAAAGCTCCTACAATGAGCAGTTCTTC. It specifies CASSRTGQSSYNEQFF.

V is TRBV6-6 and J is TRBJ2-2; TRBD1 is a possible D gene (7 bases). CDR3 length: 13 amino acids. Trimming took 5 bases from V and 7 from J, leaving 11 bases between them. CDR1 and CDR2 (germline): MNHNY, SVGAGI (reference sequence). The CDR3 loop reads CASSDREDGELFF. CDR3 coding DNA: TGTGCCAGCAGTGACAGGGAGGACGGGGAGCTGTTTTTT.

The rearrangement uses TRBV2 and TRBJ2-5; the D gene could be TRBD1 or TRBD2 (5 bases each). This CDR3 region has 14 residues. CDR1 is SNHLY, CDR2 FYNNEI, per germline. V was pared by 8 bases and J by 1 base, with 14 bases between. The CDR3, as DNA: TGTGCCAGCGTAGTGGGACGTTTCCAAGAGACCCAGTACTTC. This sequence encodes CASVVGRFQETQYF. Together with reference TRBV2 and TRBJ2-5, the CDR3 gives the full variable domain: EPEVTQTPSHQVTQMGQEVILRCVPISNHLYFYWYRQILGQKVEFLVSFYNNEISEKSEIFDDQFSVERPDGSNFTLKIRSTKLEDSAMYFCASVVGRFQETQYFGPGTRLLVL.

This clone was recorded once. V usage is TRBV18 and J usage is TRBJ2-7; D gene ambiguous. Trimming stripped 2 bases from V and 6 bases from J, with 8 bases between. Germline V gene lookup returns CDR1 KGHSH and CDR2 LQKENI. The CDR3 totals 12 residues. CDR3 in amino acids: CASSPTLGEQYF. The DNA of the CDR3 is TGTGCCAGCTCACCAACCTTGGGCGAGCAGTACTTC.

This clone was counted only a few times. The V call is TRBV7-8, the J call TRBJ1-1; perhaps TRBD1 as D (5 bases). The CDR3 loop spans 15 amino acids. Germline loops: CDR1 SGHVS, CDR2 FQNEAQ. V lost 3 bases and J 0 bases, leaving 11 bases between the germline ends. The CDR3 bases are TGTGCCAGCAGCTTCCGGACAAACATGAACACTGAAGCTTTCTTT. It is translated as CASSFRTNMNTEAFF.

Points on this clone: Other DNA sequences of this sample code for an identical CDR3. The CDR3 DNA reads as TGTGCCGGTGAGGACAGGGCACGCCAGCCCCAGCATTTT. Protein product: CAGEDRARQPQHF. This chain links TRBV28 with TRBJ1-5; 8 bases are shared with TRBD1. V lost 11 bases, J lost 7 bases, and 10 bases stayed unmatched. The CDR3 is made up of 13 amino acids. Looked up from germline, CDR1 is MDHEN and CDR2 is SYDVKM.

This chain joins TRBV4-1 and TRBJ2-7; 12 bases line up with TRBD1. The CDR3 has 18 residues. In germline, CDR1 is MGHRA, CDR2 YSYEKL. J gave up 2 bases and V 5 bases, and 13 bases lay outside the gene matches. DNA of the CDR3: TGCGCCAGCAGCGCACACGGGACAGGGGGCTACCTGCCCTACGAGCAGTACTTC. Translated: CASSAHGTGGYLPYEQYF.

The chain links TRBV7-8 to TRBJ1-5; tentative D call: TRBD1 (5 bases). The V end was cut by 5 bases, the J end by 9 bases, with 11 bases between. This CDR3 comprises 12 residues. Germline CDR1 is SGHVS and CDR2 is FQNEAQ. The CDR3 loop is CASSLTEGPQHF. The CDR3, as DNA: TGTGCCAGCAGCCTGACAGAAGGGCCCCAGCATTTT.

As DNA, the CDR3 is TGTGCCAGCAGGTCCGGGAAGGGATACCAAGAGACCCAGTACTTC. Translating it yields CASRSGKGYQETQYF. The chain couples TRBV7-9 to TRBJ2-5, with a weak D call TRBD2 (5 bases). Between the trimmed V and J ends, which lost 6 bases and 0 bases, there was a span of 14 bases. Per germline, CDR1 SEHNR and CDR2 FQNEAQ (reference sequence). The CDR3 runs to 15 residues.

V is TRBV7-9 and J is TRBJ2-5; 8 nucleotides line up with TRBD2. V trimming: 6 bases; J trimming: 2 bases; junction bases outside the gene matches: 11. CDR1 and CDR2 from the germline V gene are SEHNR and FQNEAQ (reference sequence). The CDR3 spans 16 residues. CDR3 sequence reads: CASRRPGGPSQETQYF. Written as DNA, the CDR3 is TGTGCCAGCAGACGACCGGGGGGGCCGAGTCAAGAGACCCAGTACTTC.

With regard to this clone: An end of the junction differs from the germline gene, which may be a read error. The chain couples TRBV19 to TRBJ2-1; unclear D gene. The CDR3 is 13 amino acids. From germline, CDR1 is LNHDA and CDR2 SQIVND (reference sequence). CDR3 in DNA: TGTGCCAGTAGTATGGCCGGTTTGGACCCCAGGCTCTTC. Protein: CASSMAGLDPRLF.

This chain uses TRBV23-1 with TRBJ1-3; 7 bases line up with TRBD1. TRBV23-1 is an ORF; its function is uncertain. The V and J ends lost 4 bases and 2 bases, in that order; junction bases with no gene match: 8. The CDR3 contains 16 residues. Here the CDR3 DNA reads TGCGCCAGCAGTCCCCAGACAGGGCAGGCTGGAAACACCATATATTTT. Translating gives CASSPQTGQAGNTIYF.